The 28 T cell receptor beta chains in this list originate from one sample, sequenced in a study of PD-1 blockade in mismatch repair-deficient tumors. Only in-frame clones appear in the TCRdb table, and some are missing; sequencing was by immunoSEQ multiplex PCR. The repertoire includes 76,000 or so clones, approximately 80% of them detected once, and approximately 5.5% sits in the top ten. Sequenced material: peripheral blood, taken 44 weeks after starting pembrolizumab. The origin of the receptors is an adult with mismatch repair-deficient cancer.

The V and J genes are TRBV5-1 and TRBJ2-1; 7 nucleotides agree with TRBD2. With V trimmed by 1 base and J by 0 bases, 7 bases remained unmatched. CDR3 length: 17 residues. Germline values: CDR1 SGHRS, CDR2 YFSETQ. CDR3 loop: CASSLTPRGGSYNEQFF. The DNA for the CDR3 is TGCGCCAGCAGCTTGACTCCCCGCGGGGGCTCCTACAATGAGCAGTTCTTC.

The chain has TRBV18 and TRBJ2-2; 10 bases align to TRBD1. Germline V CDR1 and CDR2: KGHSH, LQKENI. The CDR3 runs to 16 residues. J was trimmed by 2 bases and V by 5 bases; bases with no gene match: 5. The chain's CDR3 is CASSSRDRGNTGELFF. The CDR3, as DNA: TGTGCCAGCTCATCCCGGGACAGGGGAAACACCGGGGAGCTGTTTTTT.

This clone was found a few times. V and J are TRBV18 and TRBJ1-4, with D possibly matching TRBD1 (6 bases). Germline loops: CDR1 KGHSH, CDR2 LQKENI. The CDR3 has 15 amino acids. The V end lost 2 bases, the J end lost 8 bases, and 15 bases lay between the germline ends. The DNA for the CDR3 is TGTGCCAGCTCACCAAGAGGGGGGTGGCAAGAAAAACTGTTTTTT. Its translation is CASSPRGGWQEKLFF.

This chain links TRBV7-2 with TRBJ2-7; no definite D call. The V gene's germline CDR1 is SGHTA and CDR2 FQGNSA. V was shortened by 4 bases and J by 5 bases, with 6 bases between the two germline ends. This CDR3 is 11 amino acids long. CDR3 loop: CASSYSNEQYF. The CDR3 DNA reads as TGTGCCAGCAGCTATTCGAACGAGCAGTACTTC.

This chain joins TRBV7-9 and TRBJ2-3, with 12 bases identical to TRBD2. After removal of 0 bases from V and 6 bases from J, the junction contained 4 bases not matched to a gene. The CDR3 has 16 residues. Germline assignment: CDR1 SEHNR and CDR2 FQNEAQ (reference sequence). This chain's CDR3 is CASSLALAGGGDTQYF. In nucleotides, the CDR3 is TGTGCCAGCAGCTTAGCACTAGCGGGAGGAGGGGATACGCAGTATTTT.

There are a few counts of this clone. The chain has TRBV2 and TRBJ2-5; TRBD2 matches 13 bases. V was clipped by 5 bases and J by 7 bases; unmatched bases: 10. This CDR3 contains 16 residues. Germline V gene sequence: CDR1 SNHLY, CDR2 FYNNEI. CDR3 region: CASSINGLAGEGTQYF. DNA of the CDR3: TGTGCCAGCAGTATAAACGGACTAGCGGGAGAAGGGACCCAGTACTTC.

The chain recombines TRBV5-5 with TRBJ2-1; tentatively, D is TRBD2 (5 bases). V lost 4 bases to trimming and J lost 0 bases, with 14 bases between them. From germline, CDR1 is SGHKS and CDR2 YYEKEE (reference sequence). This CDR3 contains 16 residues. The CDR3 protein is CASSPGPTSSYNEQFF. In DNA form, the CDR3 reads TGTGCCAGCAGCCCAGGACCTACTAGCTCCTACAATGAGCAGTTCTTC.

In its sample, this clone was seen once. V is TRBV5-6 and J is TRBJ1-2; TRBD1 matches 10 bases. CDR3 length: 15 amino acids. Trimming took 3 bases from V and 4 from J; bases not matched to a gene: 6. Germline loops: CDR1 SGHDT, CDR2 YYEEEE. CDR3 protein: CASSSPGQGFYGYTF. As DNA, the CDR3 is TGTGCCAGCAGCTCGCCGGGACAGGGGTTCTATGGCTACACCTTC.

The CDR3 spells CASSAGAGGYNEQFF. The CDR3 DNA reads as TGTGCCAGCAGCGCGGGGGCAGGAGGGTACAATGAGCAGTTCTTC. The V call is TRBV7-3, the J call TRBJ2-1, with D possibly TRBD2 on 7 matching bases. This CDR3 is built from 15 residues. Trimming took 5 bases from V and 4 from J, leaving 15 bases between them. Germline assignment: CDR1 SGHTA and CDR2 FQGTGA.

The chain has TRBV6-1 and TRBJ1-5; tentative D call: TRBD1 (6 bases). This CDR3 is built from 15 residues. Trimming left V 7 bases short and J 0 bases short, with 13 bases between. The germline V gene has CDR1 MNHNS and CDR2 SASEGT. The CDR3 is CASTSGHYSNQPQHF. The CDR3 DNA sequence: TGTGCCAGCACATCGGGACATTATAGCAATCAGCCCCAGCATTTT.

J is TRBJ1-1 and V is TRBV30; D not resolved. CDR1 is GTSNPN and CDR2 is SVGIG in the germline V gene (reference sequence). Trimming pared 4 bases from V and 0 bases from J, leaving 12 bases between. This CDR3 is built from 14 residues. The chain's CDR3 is CAWNRGLLNTEAFF. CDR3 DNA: TGTGCCTGGAACCGGGGTCTTTTGAACACTGAAGCTTTCTTT.

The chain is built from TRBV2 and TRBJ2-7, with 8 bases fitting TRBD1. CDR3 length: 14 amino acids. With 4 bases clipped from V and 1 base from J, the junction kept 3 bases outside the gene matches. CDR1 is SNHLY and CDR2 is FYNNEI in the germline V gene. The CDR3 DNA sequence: TGTGCCAGCAGTGTGCAGGGGGCGTCCTACGAGCAGTACTTC. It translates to CASSVQGASYEQYF.

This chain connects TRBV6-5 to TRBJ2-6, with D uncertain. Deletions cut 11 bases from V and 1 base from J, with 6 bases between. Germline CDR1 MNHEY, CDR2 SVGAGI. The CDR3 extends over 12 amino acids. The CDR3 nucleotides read TGTGCCGCGGCATCTGGGGCCAACGTCCTGACTTTC. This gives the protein CAAASGANVLTF.

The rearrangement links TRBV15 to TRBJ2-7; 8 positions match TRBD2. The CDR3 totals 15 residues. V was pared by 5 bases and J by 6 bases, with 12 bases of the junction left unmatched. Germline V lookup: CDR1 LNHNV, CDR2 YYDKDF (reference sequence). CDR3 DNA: TGTGCCACCAGCGGCATGGGAGCGGGAGTAGCCGAGCAGTACTTC. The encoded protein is CATSGMGAGVAEQYF.

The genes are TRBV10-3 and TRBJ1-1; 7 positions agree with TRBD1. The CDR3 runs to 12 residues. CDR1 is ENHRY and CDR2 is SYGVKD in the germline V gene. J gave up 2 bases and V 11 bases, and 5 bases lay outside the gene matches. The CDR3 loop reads CAVGQRNTEAFF. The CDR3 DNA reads TGTGCCGTGGGACAGAGAAACACTGAAGCTTTCTTT.

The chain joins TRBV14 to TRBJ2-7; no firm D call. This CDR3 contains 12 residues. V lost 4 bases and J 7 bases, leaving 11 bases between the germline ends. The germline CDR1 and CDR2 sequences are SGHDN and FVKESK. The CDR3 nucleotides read TGTGCCAGCAGCCCCACGGCCGGAGAGCAGTACTTC. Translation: CASSPTAGEQYF.

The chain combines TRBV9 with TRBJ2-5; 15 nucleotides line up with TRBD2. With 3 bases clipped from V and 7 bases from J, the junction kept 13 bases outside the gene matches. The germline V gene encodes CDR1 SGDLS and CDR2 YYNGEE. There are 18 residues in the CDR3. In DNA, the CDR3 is TGTGCCAGCAGCGCCACGCCGGGACTAGCGGGAGGATTCGTGACCCAGTACTTC. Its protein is CASSATPGLAGGFVTQYF.

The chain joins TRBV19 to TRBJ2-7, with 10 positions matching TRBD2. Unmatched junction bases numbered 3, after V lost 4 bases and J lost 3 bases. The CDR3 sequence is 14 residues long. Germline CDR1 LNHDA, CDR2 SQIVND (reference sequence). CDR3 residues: CASSSLAGVYEQYF. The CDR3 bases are TGTGCCAGTAGTAGCCTAGCGGGAGTCTACGAGCAGTACTTC.

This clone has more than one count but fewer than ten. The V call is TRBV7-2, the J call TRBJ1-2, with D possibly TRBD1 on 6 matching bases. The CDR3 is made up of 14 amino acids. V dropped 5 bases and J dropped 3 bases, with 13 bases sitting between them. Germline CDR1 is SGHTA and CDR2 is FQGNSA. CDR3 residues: CASSLTGYDYGYTF. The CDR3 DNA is TGTGCCAGCAGCCTCACAGGGTATGACTATGGCTACACCTTC.

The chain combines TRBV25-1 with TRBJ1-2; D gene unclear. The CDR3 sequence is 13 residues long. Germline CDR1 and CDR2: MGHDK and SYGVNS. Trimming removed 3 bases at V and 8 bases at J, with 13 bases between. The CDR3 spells CASSDLNAGGYTF. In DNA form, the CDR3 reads TGTGCCAGCAGTGATCTAAACGCGGGCGGCTACACCTTC.

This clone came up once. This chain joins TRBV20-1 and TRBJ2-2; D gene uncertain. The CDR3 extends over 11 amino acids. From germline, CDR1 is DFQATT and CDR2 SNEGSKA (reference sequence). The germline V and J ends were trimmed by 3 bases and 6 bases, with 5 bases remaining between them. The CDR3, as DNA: TGCAGTGCTAGTTGGGCCGGGGAGCTGTTTTTT. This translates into CSASWAGELFF.

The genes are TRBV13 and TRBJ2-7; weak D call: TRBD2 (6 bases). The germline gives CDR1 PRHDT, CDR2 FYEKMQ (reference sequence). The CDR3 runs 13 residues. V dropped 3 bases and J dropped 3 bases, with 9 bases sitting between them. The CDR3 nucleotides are TGTGCCAGCAGCTTCAGGAGGGTCTACGAGCAGTACTTC. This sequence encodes CASSFRRVYEQYF.

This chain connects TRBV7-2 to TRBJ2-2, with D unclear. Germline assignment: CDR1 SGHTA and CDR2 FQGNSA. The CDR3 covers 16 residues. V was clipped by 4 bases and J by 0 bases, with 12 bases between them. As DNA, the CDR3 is TGTGCCAGCAGCTCCCGACGGGTAACGAACACCGGGGAGCTGTTTTTT. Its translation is CASSSRRVTNTGELFF.

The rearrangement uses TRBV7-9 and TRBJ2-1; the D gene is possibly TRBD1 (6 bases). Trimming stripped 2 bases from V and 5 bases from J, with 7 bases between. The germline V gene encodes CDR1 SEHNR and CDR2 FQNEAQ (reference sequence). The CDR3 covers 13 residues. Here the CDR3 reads CASSLTGNNEQFF. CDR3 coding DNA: TGTGCCAGCAGCTTAACAGGGAACAATGAGCAGTTCTTC.

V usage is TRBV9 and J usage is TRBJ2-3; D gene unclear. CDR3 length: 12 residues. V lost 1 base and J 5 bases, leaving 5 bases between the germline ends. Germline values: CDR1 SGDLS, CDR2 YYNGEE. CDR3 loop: CASSVIGDTQYF. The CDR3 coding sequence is TGTGCCAGCAGCGTAATTGGAGATACGCAGTATTTT.

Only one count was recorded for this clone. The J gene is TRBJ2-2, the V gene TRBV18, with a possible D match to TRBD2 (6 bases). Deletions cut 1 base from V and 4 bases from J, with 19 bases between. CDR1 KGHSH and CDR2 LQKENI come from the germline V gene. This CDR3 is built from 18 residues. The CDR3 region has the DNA TGTGCCAGCTCACCACGATTGGAGGGGCCAGCGGGCACCGGGGAGCTGTTTTTT. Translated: CASSPRLEGPAGTGELFF.

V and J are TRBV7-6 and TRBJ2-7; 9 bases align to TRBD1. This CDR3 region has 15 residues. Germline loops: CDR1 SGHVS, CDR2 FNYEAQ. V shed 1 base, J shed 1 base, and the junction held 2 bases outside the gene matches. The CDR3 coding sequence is TGTGCCAGCAGCTTAGAAGGGACAGGGTCCTACGAGCAGTACTTC. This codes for CASSLEGTGSYEQYF.

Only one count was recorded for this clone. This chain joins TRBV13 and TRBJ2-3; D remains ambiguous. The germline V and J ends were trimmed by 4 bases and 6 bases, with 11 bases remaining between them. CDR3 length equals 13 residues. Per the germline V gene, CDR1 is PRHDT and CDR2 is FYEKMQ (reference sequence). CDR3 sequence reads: CASSWFPGDTQYF. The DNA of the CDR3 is TGTGCCAGCAGCTGGTTTCCTGGGGATACGCAGTATTTT.